This TCR beta chain is from a study of liver allograft versus peripheral blood T cells. Study details: Transplanted-liver and recipient peripheral blood T cell receptor repertoires were compared.

Looked up from germline, CDR1 is KGHSH and CDR2 is LQKENI. Trimming removed 4 bases at V and 1 base at J, with 10 bases between. The CDR3 consists of 14 residues. Study results and limitations: Peripheral blood repertoires reportedly differed from the T cell receptor repertoires found inside liver allografts.

Notes on this clonotype: The antigen is undetermined.

TCRdb reanalysed the reads using MiXCR and keeps one entry per CDR3 protein. The sample lists about 7,900 distinct CDR3 sequences; 15% to 20% were seen once. This clonotype was obtained from a human patient who had a liver transplant. The graft donor may account for some of the T cells. The chain is built from TRBV18 and TRBJ2-5; unclear D gene. CDR3 amino acids: CASSLIGTQETQYF. The CDR3 coding sequence is TGTGCCAGCTCACTAATAGGAACCCAAGAGACCCAGTACTTC.